The entry that follows covers one T cell receptor (beta chain) sequence. Antigen unknown. V gave up 8 bases and J gave up 5 bases, with 12 bases separating them. Germline V gene sequence: CDR1 SGHTA, CDR2 FQGNSA. CDR3 length equals 12 residues. The primer mix had 60 Vbeta and 13 Jbeta primers. Assay: immunoSEQ multiplex PCR; the TCRdb copy retains only in-frame clones and omits some. Of about 120,000 clones in the sample, approximately 78% are singletons; the top ten hold approximately 3.5%. The sample comes from a study of cytomegalovirus exposure and HLA in healthy donors. Study results and caveats: Confirmation was obtained in vitro that a few CMV-associated chains are specific for CMV antigens. Researchers reported in a later analysis that a missense DCLRE1C variant was tied to TCR beta V- and J-gene trimming.

The source material was PBMCs. The chain joins TRBV7-2 to TRBJ2-5; perhaps TRBD2 as D (5 bases). This sequence originates from a woman in her 30s in good health and CMV-seropositive. The CDR3 sequence: CASGGMGETQYF. CDR3 nucleotides: TGTGCCAGCGGAGGAATGGGTGAGACCCAGTACTTC.